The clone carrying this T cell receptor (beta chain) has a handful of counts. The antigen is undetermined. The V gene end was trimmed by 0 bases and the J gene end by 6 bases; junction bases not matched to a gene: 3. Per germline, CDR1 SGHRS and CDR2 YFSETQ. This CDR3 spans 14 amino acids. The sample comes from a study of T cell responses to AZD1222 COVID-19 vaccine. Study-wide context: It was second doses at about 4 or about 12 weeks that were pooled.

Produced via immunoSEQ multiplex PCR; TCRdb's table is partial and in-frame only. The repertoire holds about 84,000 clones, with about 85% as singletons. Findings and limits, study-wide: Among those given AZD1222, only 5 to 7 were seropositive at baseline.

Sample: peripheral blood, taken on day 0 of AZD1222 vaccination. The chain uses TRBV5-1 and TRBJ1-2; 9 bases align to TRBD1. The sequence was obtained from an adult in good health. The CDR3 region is CASSLEGQGDGYTF. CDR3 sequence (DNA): TGCGCCAGCAGCTTGGAGGGACAGGGAGATGGCTACACCTTC.